What follows describes a single T cell receptor beta chain. Generated by immunoSEQ multiplex PCR, the TCRdb table keeps only in-frame clones and is missing some. The repertoire holds around 40,000 clones, with around 79% as singletons. The sample is drawn from a study of blood T cell repertoires in COVID-19. This CDR3 has 12 residues. Trimming left V 5 bases short and J 7 bases short, with 15 bases between. Per germline, CDR1 SQVTM and CDR2 ANQGSEA. This receptor was obtained from a man aged 65-85 years with acute or convalescent COVID-19. The chain uses TRBV29-1 and TRBJ2-7; perhaps TRBD2 as D (5 bases). Sequenced sample: peripheral blood. The CDR3 protein is CSVLQTRGEQYF. The CDR3 region has the DNA TGCAGCGTTTTACAAACCCGGGGAGAGCAGTACTTC.